Listed below are T cell receptor beta chains from one sample, sequenced in a study of cytomegalovirus exposure and HLA in healthy donors. Measured with immunoSEQ multiplex PCR; TCRdb has only the in-frame clones, and not every one. The table records about 130,000 clones, 75% to 90% of them present only once. Material for sequencing was PBMCs. The receptors shown here come from a man aged 18 to 30 in good health and CMV-seropositive. The CDR3 runs from the conserved cysteine through the conserved F or W. Each record gives: clone size, D gene, J gene, V gene, CDR3 protein, CDR3 DNA. D genes are given only for firm matches. Part of the rows lack a size; the others show once, few, many or a class for expanded clones.

>.|.|TRBJ1-1|TRBV6-5
CASSSRDISFTEAFF
TGTGCCAGCAGTTCACGGGACATCTCCTTCACTGAAGCTTTCTTT
>.|.|TRBJ2-3|TRBV5-1
CASREGSVTDTQYF
TGCGCCAGCAGGGAGGGTAGCGTCACAGATACGCAGTATTTT
>many|.|TRBJ1-1|TRBV11-2
CASSQASNTEAFF
TGTGCCAGCAGCCAAGCGTCCAACACTGAAGCTTTCTTT
>few|.|TRBJ1-2|TRBV9
CASSVASNYGYTF
TGTGCCAGCAGCGTAGCGTCTAACTATGGCTACACCTTC
>.|TRBD1|TRBJ1-6|TRBV10-3
CAISEAGQGGYSPLHF
TGTGCCATCAGTGAGGCGGGACAGGGAGGGTATTCACCCCTCCACTTT
>.|.|TRBJ2-2|TRBV7-9
CATGHNTGELFF
TGTGCCACGGGACATAACACCGGGGAGCTGTTTTTT
>.|TRBD1|TRBJ2-5|TRBV4-1
CASSHTGGTETQYF
TGCGCCAGCAGCCATACAGGGGGCACAGAGACCCAGTACTTC
>.|TRBD1|TRBJ1-3|TRBV6-1
CASSETRSTGLGNTIYF
TGTGCCAGCAGTGAAACTAGGTCGACAGGGCTTGGAAACACCATATATTTT
>.|.|TRBJ1-2|TRBV5-4
CASRPRVQDNYGYTF
TGTGCCAGCAGGCCGCGTGTGCAGGATAACTATGGCTACACCTTC
>.|TRBD2|TRBJ2-7|TRBV11-1
CASGTSPTYEQYF
TGTGCCAGCGGGACTAGCCCTACCTACGAGCAGTACTTC
>.|.|TRBJ2-1|TRBV5-1
CASSLRRIYNEQFF
TGCGCCAGCAGCTTACGGCGGATCTACAATGAGCAGTTCTTC
>few|.|TRBJ2-6|TRBV9
CASSPQGSSGANVLTF
TGTGCCAGCAGCCCCCAGGGGAGTTCCGGGGCCAACGTCCTGACTTTC
>.|.|TRBJ2-3|TRBV19
CASSTTGPSTDTQYF
TGTGCCAGTAGTACAACAGGGCCTAGCACAGATACGCAGTATTTT
>once|.|TRBJ1-1|TRBV29-1
CSVEQGTVVDTEAFF
TGCAGCGTTGAACAGGGTACGGTAGTTGACACTGAAGCTTTCTTT
>.|.|TRBJ1-2|TRBV30
CAWNLGVDHGYTF
TGTGCCTGGAATTTAGGGGTGGATCATGGCTACACCTTC
>.|.|TRBJ1-5|TRBV5-4
CASSPPGGQPQHF
TGTGCCAGCAGCCCACCCGGGGGTCAGCCCCAGCATTTT
>.|.|TRBJ1-3|TRBV2
CASGPGRFVTIYF
TGTGCCAGCGGCCCAGGCAGGTTCGTCACCATATATTTT
>few|.|TRBJ1-1|TRBV10-2
CASSDGLMNTEAFF
TGCGCCAGCAGTGATGGGCTAATGAACACTGAAGCTTTCTTT
>.|TRBD1|TRBJ2-5|TRBV30
CAWSPGQGELTQYF
TGTGCCTGGAGTCCGGGACAGGGGGAATTGACCCAGTACTTC
>.|TRBD1|TRBJ1-1|TRBV4-2
CASSQDRSDTEAFF
TGTGCCAGCAGCCAGGACAGGTCGGACACTGAAGCTTTCTTT
>.|TRBD1|TRBJ1-2|TRBV7-8
CASSPARDRGGYTF
TGTGCCAGCAGCCCAGCGAGGGACAGGGGAGGCTACACCTTC
>.|.|TRBJ1-3|TRBV5-1
CASSPEWASGNTIYF
TGCGCCAGCAGCCCTGAGTGGGCCTCTGGAAACACCATATATTTT
>.|TRBD2|TRBJ2-2|TRBV5-1
CASSTGGARNTGELFF
TGCGCCAGCAGCACCGGGGGGGCGCGGAACACCGGGGAGCTGTTTTTT
>once|TRBD1|TRBJ2-7|TRBV7-6
CASSLGPPGQGFEQYF
TGTGCCAGCAGCTTAGGGCCACCGGGACAGGGTTTCGAGCAGTACTTC
>once|.|TRBJ2-2|TRBV5-6
CASSLTGTNTGELFF
TGTGCCAGCAGCTTAACAGGGACGAACACCGGGGAGCTGTTTTTT
>.|.|TRBJ1-1|TRBV7-9
CASSFGPGHENTEAFF
TGTGCCAGCAGCTTTGGGCCGGGACACGAAAACACTGAAGCTTTCTTT
>.|TRBD1|TRBJ2-7|TRBV28
CASSLSPGQGWYEQYF
TGTGCCAGCAGTTTATCTCCGGGACAGGGGTGGTACGAGCAGTACTTC
>.|TRBD1|TRBJ2-2|TRBV5-4
CASSPPGQGNTGELFF
TGTGCCAGCAGCCCGCCGGGACAGGGGAACACCGGGGAGCTGTTTTTT
>.|.|TRBJ1-2|TRBV11-2
CASSKPGLTPNYGYTF
TGTGCCAGCAGCAAACCGGGACTTACCCCCAACTATGGCTACACCTTC
>.|.|TRBJ2-7|TRBV5-1
CASSRGESSYEQYF
TGCGCCAGCAGCCGGGGAGAGAGCTCCTACGAGCAGTACTTC
>.|TRBD1|TRBJ2-2|TRBV13
CASSPRDRGLTGELFF
TGTGCCAGCAGCCCGAGGGACAGGGGCCTCACCGGGGAGCTGTTTTTT
>.|.|TRBJ1-1|TRBV4-2
CASSQDVGVGPEAFF
TGTGCCAGCAGCCAAGATGTAGGGGTCGGACCTGAAGCTTTCTTT
>.|TRBD2|TRBJ2-3|TRBV5-4
CASSERLAGGTDTQYF
TGTGCCAGCAGCGAAAGACTAGCGGGCGGCACAGATACGCAGTATTTT
>.|TRBD1|TRBJ1-1|TRBV6-5
CASSYDRVNTEAFF
TGTGCCAGCAGTTACGACAGGGTGAACACTGAAGCTTTCTTT
>.|TRBD1|TRBJ1-5|TRBV6-1
CATFGQGASNQPQHF
TGTGCCACCTTTGGACAGGGGGCTAGCAATCAGCCCCAGCATTTT
>.|.|TRBJ1-1|TRBV18
CASSPPGEGVAFF
TGTGCCAGCTCTCCCCCGGGGGAAGGGGTAGCTTTCTTT
>.|.|TRBJ2-2|TRBV5-1
CASSLAWPYAGELFF
TGCGCCAGCAGCTTGGCATGGCCGTACGCCGGGGAGCTGTTTTTT
>.|.|TRBJ2-3|TRBV21-1
CASSNYVEVGGTSSTDTQYF
TGTGCCAGCAGCAATTATGTAGAGGTGGGGGGGACCTCTAGCACAGATACGCAGTATTTT
>.|TRBD2|TRBJ2-2|TRBV28
CASSSLANKRGGNTGELFF
TGTGCCAGCAGTTCTCTCGCAAACAAGCGGGGGGGGAACACCGGGGAGCTGTTTTTT
>.|.|TRBJ1-1|TRBV29-1
CSAAGDGTEAFF
TGCAGCGCCGCCGGGGATGGGACTGAAGCTTTCTTT